The rows below give T cell receptor beta chains drawn from one sample of a study of blood T cell repertoires in COVID-19. Profiled with immunoSEQ multiplex PCR; TCRdb holds only in-frame clones, not every one. The sample includes roughly 140,000 clones, 75% to 85% seen only once; the top ten take about 3.5%. Source material: peripheral blood. The origin of the receptors is a man aged 70-80 years who had recovered from COVID-19. Both conserved end residues are part of each CDR3. D genes are given only for firm matches. Size values are once, few and many counts, or a class for expanded clones, and some rows have none.

len	v_gene	abundance	j_gene	d_gene	CDR3aa	CDR3nt
15	TRBV19	-	TRBJ1-5	-	CASSIGRVGNQPQHF	TGTGCCAGTAGTATAGGCAGGGTAGGCAATCAGCCCCAGCATTTT
15	TRBV4-3	-	TRBJ1-1	-	CASSQDPRLNTEAFF	TGCGCCAGCAGCCAAGATCCACGGTTGAACACTGAAGCTTTCTTT
14	TRBV10-1	-	TRBJ2-5	-	CASSESMGRETQYF	TGCGCCAGCAGTGAGTCTATGGGGAGGGAGACCCAGTACTTC
13	TRBV19	-	TRBJ2-5	-	CASSIQDQETQYF	TGTGCCAGTAGTATACAGGATCAAGAGACCCAGTACTTC
21	TRBV19	-	TRBJ2-2	TRBD1	CASSRRPRTGTGGGGTGELFF	TGTGCCAGTAGCCGACGTCCCAGAACCGGGACAGGGGGGGGTGGCACCGGGGAGCTGTTTTTT
14	TRBV4-1	-	TRBJ1-3	-	CASSQGPIGNTIYF	TGCGCCAGCAGCCAGGGGCCCATCGGAAACACCATATATTTT
17	TRBV10-3	-	TRBJ1-2	TRBD1	CAISQKDPDRLKYGYTF	TGTGCCATCAGCCAGAAGGACCCGGACAGGCTAAAATATGGCTACACCTTC
13	TRBV24-1	-	TRBJ2-5	-	CATSDGGGETQYF	TGTGCCACCAGTGACGGGGGTGGAGAGACCCAGTACTTC
15	TRBV5-1	once	TRBJ1-4	-	CASSLQGLANEKLFF	TGCGCCAGCAGCTTACAGGGTTTAGCTAATGAAAAACTGTTTTTT
19	TRBV4-1	-	TRBJ2-1	TRBD2	CASSPPRGLAGSNSNEQFF	TGCGCCAGCAGCCCACCGAGGGGACTAGCGGGATCTAATAGCAATGAGCAGTTCTTC
14	TRBV20-1	few	TRBJ2-7	TRBD1	CSASRTGLMYEQYF	TGCAGTGCTAGTAGGACAGGACTTATGTACGAGCAGTACTTC
17	TRBV30	-	TRBJ1-1	-	CAWRGSTAFFMNTEAFF	TGTGCCTGGAGAGGAAGTACAGCCTTCTTTATGAACACTGAAGCTTTCTTT
16	TRBV9	many	TRBJ1-2	-	CASSVSTGHPNYGYTF	TGTGCCAGCAGCGTATCAACAGGTCACCCCAACTATGGCTACACCTTC
15	TRBV4-3	-	TRBJ2-3	-	CASSQSPSSGDTQYF	TGCGCCAGCAGCCAATCCCCTAGCTCGGGGGATACGCAGTATTTT
16	TRBV9	-	TRBJ2-2	-	CASSVAPTDISGELFF	TGTGCCAGCAGCGTAGCCCCCACTGATATATCCGGGGAGCTGTTTTTT
15	TRBV24-1	-	TRBJ1-4	-	CATYELKRANEKLFF	TGTGCCACGTACGAGTTGAAGCGGGCTAATGAAAAACTGTTTTTT
17	TRBV10-1	medium-sized	TRBJ2-7	TRBD2	CASSESRTSGSENEQYF	TGCGCCAGCAGTGAGTCTCGGACTAGCGGGAGTGAGAACGAGCAGTACTTC
16	TRBV4-3	-	TRBJ2-2	TRBD1	CASSQEGRGLYGELFF	TGCGCCAGCAGCCAAGAGGGTAGGGGGCTTTACGGGGAGCTGTTTTTT
12	TRBV5-4	few	TRBJ1-2	-	CASSSWTDGYTF	TGTGCCAGCAGCTCATGGACAGATGGCTACACCTTC
15	TRBV9	-	TRBJ1-4	TRBD1	CASSATGTGLEKLFF	TGTGCCAGCAGCGCCACCGGGACAGGGCTTGAAAAACTGTTTTTT
12	TRBV30	-	TRBJ2-7	-	CAWGPRRYEQYF	TGTGCCTGGGGTCCGCGTCGGTACGAGCAGTACTTC
15	TRBV4-1	-	TRBJ2-1	-	CASSQDPIYYNEQFF	TGCGCCAGCAGCCAAGATCCCATCTATTACAATGAGCAGTTCTTC
16	TRBV7-9	-	TRBJ1-3	TRBD1	CASSLGTGGSGNTIYF	TGTGCCAGCAGCTTAGGGACAGGGGGCTCCGGAAACACCATATATTTT
13	TRBV6-5	few	TRBJ2-5	TRBD1	CASSRDRGETQYF	TGTGCCAGCAGTCGAGACAGGGGAGAGACCCAGTACTTC
13	TRBV11-2	-	TRBJ2-1	TRBD1	CASSLEPGGEQFF	TGTGCCAGCAGCTTAGAGCCAGGGGGTGAGCAGTTCTTC
15	TRBV19	many	TRBJ2-1	TRBD2	CASSIGASGSHEQFF	TGTGCCAGTAGTATAGGGGCTAGCGGGAGTCATGAGCAGTTCTTC
15	TRBV19	-	TRBJ2-7	TRBD2	CASSPLAGRPLEQYF	TGTGCCAGTAGTCCTCTAGCGGGCCGCCCCCTCGAGCAGTACTTC
11	TRBV29-1	-	TRBJ2-3	-	CSLGEADTQYF	TGCAGCCTCGGGGAGGCAGATACGCAGTATTTT
19	TRBV5-1	-	TRBJ2-7	-	CASSLGLQDRLGGTYEQYF	TGCGCCAGCAGCTTGGGGCTGCAGGATCGATTAGGGGGAACCTACGAGCAGTACTTC
15	TRBV7-8	-	TRBJ2-1	TRBD2	CASSSVLAENNEQFF	TGTGCCAGCAGCTCCGTACTAGCGGAGAACAATGAGCAGTTCTTC
16	TRBV27	-	TRBJ2-1	TRBD2	CASSLYSGSASHEQFF	TGTGCCAGCAGTTTATATAGCGGGTCAGCCAGCCATGAGCAGTTCTTC
15	TRBV7-2	few	TRBJ1-3	-	CASSVRSGSGNTIYF	TGTGCCAGCAGCGTACGGAGCGGCTCTGGAAACACCATATATTTT
13	TRBV18	-	TRBJ2-5	-	CASSPSMRETQYF	TGTGCCAGCTCACCCTCGATGAGAGAGACCCAGTACTTC
15	TRBV18	few	TRBJ2-2	TRBD2	CASSPNLAGAGELFF	TGTGCCAGCTCACCCAATCTAGCGGGAGCCGGGGAGCTGTTTTTT
17	TRBV9	-	TRBJ2-3	TRBD2	CASSVGLAGASTDTQYF	TGTGCCAGCAGCGTGGGACTAGCGGGAGCTAGCACAGATACGCAGTATTTT
20	TRBV4-1	many	TRBJ2-5	TRBD2	CASSQDDSLAGVSKRETQYF	TGCGCCAGCAGCCAAGACGATTCCCTAGCGGGAGTTTCAAAGAGAGAGACCCAGTACTTC